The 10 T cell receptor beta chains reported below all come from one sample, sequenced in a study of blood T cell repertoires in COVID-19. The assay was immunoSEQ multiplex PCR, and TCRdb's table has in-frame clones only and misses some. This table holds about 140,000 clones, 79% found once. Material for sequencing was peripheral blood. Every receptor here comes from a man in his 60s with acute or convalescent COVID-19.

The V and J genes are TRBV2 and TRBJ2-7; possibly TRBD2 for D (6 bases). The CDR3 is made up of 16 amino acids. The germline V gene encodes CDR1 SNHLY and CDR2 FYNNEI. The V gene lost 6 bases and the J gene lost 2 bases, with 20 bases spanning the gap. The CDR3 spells CASRPAGRRSAYEQYF. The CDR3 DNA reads TGTGCCAGCAGGCCCGCGGGGCGCCGCTCCGCCTACGAGCAGTACTTC.

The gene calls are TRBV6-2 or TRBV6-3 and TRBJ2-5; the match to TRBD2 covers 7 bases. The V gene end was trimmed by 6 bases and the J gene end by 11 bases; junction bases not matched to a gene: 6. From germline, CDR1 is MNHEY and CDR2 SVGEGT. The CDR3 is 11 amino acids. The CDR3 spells CASSRLGRQYF. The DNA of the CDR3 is TGTGCCAGCAGCCGACTCGGGAGGCAGTACTTC.

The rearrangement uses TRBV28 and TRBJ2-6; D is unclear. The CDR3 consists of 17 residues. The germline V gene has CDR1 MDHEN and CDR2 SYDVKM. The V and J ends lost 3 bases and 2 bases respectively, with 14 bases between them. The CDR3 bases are TGTGCCAGCAGTTTCATCGGTTCGTTACCTGGGGCCAACGTCCTGACTTTC. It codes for CASSFIGSLPGANVLTF.

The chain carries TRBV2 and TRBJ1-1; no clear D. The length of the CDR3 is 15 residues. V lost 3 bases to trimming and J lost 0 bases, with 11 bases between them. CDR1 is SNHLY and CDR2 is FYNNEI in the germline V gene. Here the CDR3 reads CASSDAGRMNTEAFF. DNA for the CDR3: TGTGCCAGCAGTGACGCGGGTCGGATGAACACTGAAGCTTTCTTT.

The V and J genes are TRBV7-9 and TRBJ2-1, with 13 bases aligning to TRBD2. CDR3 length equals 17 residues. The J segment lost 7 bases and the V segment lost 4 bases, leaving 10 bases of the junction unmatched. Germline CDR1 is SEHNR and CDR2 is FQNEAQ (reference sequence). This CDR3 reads CASSSRTSGSRGNEQFF. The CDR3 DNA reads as TGTGCCAGCAGCTCCCGGACTAGCGGGAGTCGGGGGAATGAGCAGTTCTTC.

The CDR3: CSASGASGRAEQFF. The CDR3 DNA follows: TGCAGTGCTAGTGGGGCTAGCGGGAGGGCTGAGCAGTTCTTC. The chain employs TRBV20-1 and TRBJ2-1, with 12 bases fitting TRBD2. V dropped 3 bases and J dropped 9; count of bases not matched to a gene: 6. The germline CDR1 and CDR2 sequences are DFQATT and SNEGSKA (reference sequence). The CDR3 has 14 amino acids.

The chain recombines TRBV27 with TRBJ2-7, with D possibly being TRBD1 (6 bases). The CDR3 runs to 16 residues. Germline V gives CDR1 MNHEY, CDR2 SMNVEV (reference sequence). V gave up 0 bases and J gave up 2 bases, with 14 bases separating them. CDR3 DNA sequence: TGTGCCAGCAGTTTATCCGGAGACAGGTTAACCTACGAGCAGTACTTC. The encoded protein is CASSLSGDRLTYEQYF.

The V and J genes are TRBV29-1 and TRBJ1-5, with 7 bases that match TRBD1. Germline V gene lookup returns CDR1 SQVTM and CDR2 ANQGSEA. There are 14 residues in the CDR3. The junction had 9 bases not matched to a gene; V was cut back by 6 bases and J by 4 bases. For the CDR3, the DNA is TGCAGCGTCGCCGGGACAGACCCTAATCAGCCCCAGCATTTT. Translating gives CSVAGTDPNQPQHF.

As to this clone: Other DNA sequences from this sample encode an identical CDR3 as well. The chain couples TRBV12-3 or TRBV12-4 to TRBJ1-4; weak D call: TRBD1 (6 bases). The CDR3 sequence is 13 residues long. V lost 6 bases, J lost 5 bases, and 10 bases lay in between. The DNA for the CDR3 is TGTGCCAGCAGAACAGGGCAAAATGAAAAACTGTTTTTT. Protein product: CASRTGQNEKLFF.

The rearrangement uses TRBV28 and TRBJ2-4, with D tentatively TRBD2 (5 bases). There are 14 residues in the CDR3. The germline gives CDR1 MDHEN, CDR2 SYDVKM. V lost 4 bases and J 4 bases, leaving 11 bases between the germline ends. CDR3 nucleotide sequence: TGTGCCAGCAGTTATACAGAGGGTAAAAACATTCAGTACTTC. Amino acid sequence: CASSYTEGKNIQYF.